The 23 T cell receptor beta chains in this list originate from one sample, sequenced in a study of blood T cells in healthy people across ages. The use of a sample-barcoded 5' primer and a J-beta primer mix characterized a second PCR of roughly 6 to 11 cycles. TCRdb reprocessed the 5' RACE reads with MiXCR, giving one entry per CDR3 protein. Altogether fewer than 900,000 distinct CDR3 sequences are present, 35% to 40% being singletons, with the ten largest covering around 13%. Sequencing was done on a sample of blood. The receptors stem from a young man in good health.

The chain uses TRBV7-2 and TRBJ2-1; 12 nucleotides line up with TRBD2. This CDR3 spans 16 amino acids. V was pared by 1 base and J by 4 bases, with 2 bases of the junction left unmatched. In germline, CDR1 is SGHTA, CDR2 FQGNSA. In DNA form, the CDR3 reads TGTGCCAGCAGCTTAGGGACTAGCGGGGATTACAATGAGCAGTTCTTC. Translation: CASSLGTSGDYNEQFF.

The chain couples TRBV7-2 to TRBJ1-1, with D unresolved. V dropped 5 bases and J dropped 2 bases, with 9 bases sitting between them. The germline CDR1 and CDR2 sequences are SGHTA and FQGNSA. This CDR3 has 13 residues. CDR3 loop: CASSMDSNTEAFF. CDR3 DNA: TGTGCCAGCAGCATGGACTCAAACACTGAAGCTTTCTTT.

CDR3 sequence reads: CASSVYDSNQPQHF. CDR3 bases: TGTGCCAGCAGTGTTTACGACAGCAATCAGCCCCAGCATTTT. The rearrangement joins TRBV12-3 or TRBV12-4 to TRBJ1-5; D is unresolved. The CDR3 is made up of 14 amino acids. V was trimmed by 5 bases and J by 1 base, leaving 9 bases between them.

This rearrangement joins TRBV7-3 to TRBJ2-7; D may be TRBD2 (6 bases). Germline V gene sequence: CDR1 SGHTA, CDR2 FQGTGA. The V end lost 2 bases, the J end lost 2 bases, and 16 bases lay between the germline ends. The length of the CDR3 is 16 residues. CDR3 residues: CASSLQGLLLTYEQYF. DNA for the CDR3: TGTGCCAGCAGCTTACAGGGACTGCTCCTCACCTACGAGCAGTACTTC.

This clonotype was seen just once. This chain links TRBV6-1 with TRBJ2-3, with 11 bases identical to TRBD2. After removal of 6 bases from V and 0 bases from J, the junction contained 11 bases not matched to a gene. This CDR3 region has 18 residues. Germline V gives CDR1 MNHNS, CDR2 SASEGT. CDR3 sequence reads: CASRSLAGGYISTDTQYF. For the CDR3, the DNA is TGTGCCAGCAGATCTCTAGCGGGGGGCTATATTAGCACAGATACGCAGTATTTT.

Written as DNA, the CDR3 is TGTGCCAGCTCCACTGACAGATATAGCAATCAGCCCCAGCATTTT. It specifies CASSTDRYSNQPQHF. The chain combines TRBV6-1 with TRBJ1-5; D possibly corresponds to TRBD1 (5 bases). The V gene's germline CDR1 is MNHNS and CDR2 SASEGT. Trimming took 8 bases from V and 0 from J, leaving 14 bases between them. CDR3 length: 15 amino acids.

The chain combines TRBV12-3 or TRBV12-4 with TRBJ1-2, with a tentative D call TRBD1 (5 bases). Trimming stripped 4 bases from V and 4 bases from J, with 16 bases between. The CDR3 is 15 residues long. The CDR3 nucleotides are TGTGCCAGCAGTTCGACCGCGACAGACCCCTATGGCTACACCTTC. It yields the protein CASSSTATDPYGYTF.

Regarding this clonotype: A much larger clone sits a single nucleotide away, making a read error possible. This chain uses TRBV12-3 or TRBV12-4 with TRBJ2-3; D remains unclear. V lost 4 bases to trimming and J lost 4 bases, with 12 bases between them. The CDR3 length is 14 residues. CDR3 loop: CASSSDGSADTQYF. In DNA form, the CDR3 reads TGTGCCAGCAGTTCGGACGGAAGCGCAGATACGCAGTATTTT.

V gene TRBV2 combines with J gene TRBJ1-2, with TRBD1 matching 7 bases. V was clipped by 9 bases and J by 6 bases; unmatched bases: 13. This CDR3 is 14 amino acids long. The germline gives CDR1 SNHLY, CDR2 FYNNEI. The CDR3 coding sequence is TGTGCCAGAAACACCATTACAGGGGAGGATGGCTACACCTTC. Its translation: CARNTITGEDGYTF.

V and J are TRBV20-1 and TRBJ2-3; tentatively, D is TRBD2 (5 bases). Trimming pared 4 bases from V and 0 bases from J, leaving 14 bases between. CDR1 and CDR2 from the germline V gene are DFQATT and SNEGSKA (reference sequence). The CDR3 has 15 residues. CDR3 sequence (DNA): TGCAGTGCTACCCTAGGGAGCACTAGCACAGATACGCAGTATTTT. Residues: CSATLGSTSTDTQYF.

The rearrangement joins TRBV7-2 to TRBJ2-3; the match to TRBD1 covers 10 bases. The CDR3 is 14 residues long. After removal of 6 bases from V and 4 bases from J, the junction contained 4 bases not matched to a gene. Germline V gene sequence: CDR1 SGHTA, CDR2 FQGNSA. The CDR3 DNA sequence: TGTGCCAGCAGAGCGACAGGGGGCCCAGATACGCAGTATTTT. It translates to CASRATGGPDTQYF.

This clonotype occurred many times. The chain uses TRBV20-1 and TRBJ2-3, with a possible D match to TRBD2 (6 bases). There are 15 residues in the CDR3. Trimming took 0 bases from V and 2 from J, leaving 12 bases between them. Looked up from germline, CDR1 is DFQATT and CDR2 is SNEGSKA (reference sequence). In DNA form, the CDR3 reads TGCAGTGCTAGAGAGGTGGGACTTTTCACAGATACGCAGTATTTT. Protein sequence: CSAREVGLFTDTQYF.

V and J are TRBV7-2 and TRBJ2-3; the D gene is possibly TRBD2 (5 bases). This CDR3 spans 14 amino acids. The V end lost 2 bases, the J end lost 4 bases, and 10 bases lay between the germline ends. Germline V gene data show CDR1 as SGHTA and CDR2 as FQGNSA. The CDR3 DNA is TGTGCCAGCAGCTTAAACGGAGGCTCAGATACGCAGTATTTT. The encoded protein is CASSLNGGSDTQYF.

The chain uses TRBV7-2 and TRBJ1-5; 8 nucleotides agree with TRBD1. This CDR3 is 14 amino acids long. Germline loops: CDR1 SGHTA, CDR2 FQGNSA. J gave up 8 bases and V 1 base, and 4 bases lay outside the gene matches. The CDR3 DNA is TGTGCCAGCAGCTTAGGGCAGGGGGCAAAGCCCCAGCATTTT. Its translation is CASSLGQGAKPQHF. Supplemented by reference TRBV7-2 and TRBJ1-5, the full variable domain reads GAGVSQSPSNKVTEKGKDVELRCDPISGHTALYWYRQSLGQGLEFLIYFQGNSAPDKSGLPSDRFSAERTGGSVSTLTIQRTQQEDSAVYLCASSLGQGAKPQHFGDGTRLSIL.

This clonotype was counted between two and nine times. The V and J genes are TRBV12-3 or TRBV12-4 and TRBJ2-7; 7 positions agree with TRBD1. With 8 bases clipped from V and 7 bases from J, the junction kept 11 bases outside the gene matches. CDR3 length: 13 residues. The CDR3 sequence is CASGRTGPGEQYF. CDR3 nucleotides: TGTGCCAGCGGTCGGACAGGCCCGGGGGAGCAGTACTTC.

Here the CDR3 reads CASSRQGPPTDTQYF. The CDR3 DNA reads TGTGCCAGCAGCCGCCAGGGGCCACCCACAGATACGCAGTATTTT. The J gene is TRBJ2-3, the V gene TRBV14; D may be TRBD1 (6 bases). The germline V gene encodes CDR1 SGHDN and CDR2 FVKESK. The CDR3 spans 15 residues. Trimming stripped 4 bases from V and 2 bases from J, with 13 bases between. The whole variable domain, remainder taken from reference TRBV14 and TRBJ2-3, is EAGVTQFPSHSVIEKGQTVTLRCDPISGHDNLYWYRRVMGKEIKFLLHFVKESKQDESGMPNNRFLAERTGGTYSTLKVQPAELEDSGVYFCASSRQGPPTDTQYFGPGTRLTVL.

In regard to this clonotype: One end of the junction is discordant with germline, which a read error may explain. The V call is TRBV9, the J call TRBJ2-1; 8 bases agree with TRBD2. This CDR3 is built from 15 residues. The germline CDR1 and CDR2 sequences are SGDLS and YYNGEE. The CDR3 nucleotides read TGTACCAGCAGCGCCGGGGGGGGGAACTACAATGAGCAGTTCTTC. Protein: CTSSAGGGNYNEQFF.

There are a few counts of this clonotype. V and J are TRBV20-1 and TRBJ2-1; D possibly corresponds to TRBD1 (6 bases). CDR1 and CDR2 (germline): DFQATT, SNEGSKA (reference sequence). Trimming cost V 1 base and J 7 bases, with 8 bases left between them. CDR3 length: 12 amino acids. CDR3: CSARVGGNEQFF. CDR3 DNA: TGCAGTGCTAGAGTAGGGGGTAATGAGCAGTTCTTC.

This chain connects TRBV12-3 or TRBV12-4 to TRBJ2-2; a weak D match, TRBD2 (5 bases). The CDR3 spans 13 residues. V was clipped by 6 bases and J by 5 bases, with 10 bases between them. This chain's CDR3 is CASRGALTGELFF. The CDR3 nucleotides are TGTGCCAGCAGGGGAGCCCTGACCGGGGAGCTGTTTTTT.

This clonotype has just a few counts. This rearrangement joins TRBV5-1 to TRBJ2-3, with TRBD1 matching over 7 bases. The CDR3 length is 14 residues. The germline gives CDR1 SGHRS, CDR2 YFSETQ. J gave up 2 bases and V 3 bases, and 3 bases lay outside the gene matches. This CDR3 reads CASSWDSPTDTQYF. CDR3 coding DNA: TGCGCCAGCAGCTGGGACAGCCCCACAGATACGCAGTATTTT.

The chain is built from TRBV30 and TRBJ1-3; D remains unclear. CDR3 length equals 13 residues. Trimming cost V 1 base and J 1 base, with 5 bases left between them. Germline V CDR1 and CDR2: GTSNPN, SVGIG (reference sequence). The CDR3 DNA sequence: TGTGCCTGGAGTGGGAGGTCTGGAAACACCATATATTTT. It translates to CAWSGRSGNTIYF.

About this clonotype: A much larger clone differs from this one at a single base, so this may be a read error. This chain joins TRBV3-1 and TRBJ2-1; D call uncertain. CDR1 is LGHDT and CDR2 is YNNKEL in the germline V gene (reference sequence). This CDR3 comprises 17 residues. V was clipped by 4 bases and J by 4 bases, with 20 bases between them. This CDR3 is CASSPRGSRLEYNEQFF. The CDR3 coding sequence is TGTGCCAGCAGCCCGCGCGGCAGCAGACTCGAATACAATGAGCAGTTCTTC.

This clonotype has just a few counts. The J gene is TRBJ2-5, the V gene TRBV12-3 or TRBV12-4; 10 nucleotides align to TRBD2. The CDR3 sequence is 14 residues long. V gave up 6 bases and J gave up 5 bases; unmatched junction bases: 6. Written as DNA, the CDR3 is TGTGCCAGCAGCTTCCTAGCGGGGGCGGAGACCCAGTACTTC. Protein product: CASSFLAGAETQYF.